The 6 T cell receptor beta chains listed next were all sequenced from one sample in a study of cytomegalovirus exposure and HLA in healthy donors. The PCR employed 60 Vbeta primers together with 13 Jbeta primers. TCRdb keeps only in-frame clones here, not all; method: immunoSEQ multiplex PCR. The profile shows 150,000 to 200,000 clones, around two thirds of them singletons. Sequenced: PBMCs. Source of these receptors: a young man in good health and CMV-seropositive.

V and J are TRBV5-6 and TRBJ2-3, with a possible D match to TRBD1 (6 bases). The V and J ends lost 4 bases and 2 bases respectively, with 17 bases between them. Looked up from germline, CDR1 is SGHDT and CDR2 is YYEEEE. CDR3 length: 16 amino acids. The CDR3 nucleotides are TGTGCCAGCAGCGTGCAAGGGACATACTTCACAGATACGCAGTATTTT. Its protein is CASSVQGTYFTDTQYF.

This clone was seen just once. This rearrangement joins TRBV5-1 to TRBJ2-3; D not certain. The CDR3 runs 13 residues. Per germline, CDR1 SGHRS and CDR2 YFSETQ. V was shortened by 4 bases and J by 4 bases, with 10 bases between the two germline ends. CDR3 sequence (DNA): TGCGCCAGCAGCCGCCCCGCGTCAGATACGCAGTATTTT. As protein: CASSRPASDTQYF.

This clone occurred a few times. The gene calls are TRBV7-9 and TRBJ2-7; 9 bases line up with TRBD2. Per the germline V gene, CDR1 is SEHNR and CDR2 is FQNEAQ (reference sequence). The CDR3 spans 17 residues. Trimming removed 1 base from V and 0 bases from J; junction bases left unmatched: 7. The CDR3 sequence is CASSLERRGRVSYEQYF. The CDR3 bases are TGTGCCAGCAGCTTAGAGAGACGCGGGAGGGTCTCCTACGAGCAGTACTTC.

The chain couples TRBV30 to TRBJ1-4, with D possibly matching TRBD1 (5 bases). Germline V lookup: CDR1 GTSNPN, CDR2 SVGIG (reference sequence). The germline V and J ends were trimmed by 2 bases and 4 bases, with 11 bases remaining between them. The length of the CDR3 is 14 residues. This chain's CDR3 is CAWSQSGLNEKLFF. CDR3 DNA sequence: TGTGCCTGGAGTCAATCAGGGCTTAATGAAAAACTGTTTTTT.

J is TRBJ1-2 and V is TRBV4-2; D not certain. V was pared by 4 bases and J by 6 bases, with 12 bases between. Germline values: CDR1 LGHNA, CDR2 YNFKEQ. The CDR3 runs 13 residues. The CDR3 DNA reads as TGTGCCAGCAGCCGCGGGGATGACGATGGCTACACCTTC. It encodes CASSRGDDDGYTF.

This clone was counted a few times. The V call is TRBV5-1, the J call TRBJ2-7, with 8 bases that match TRBD1. The junction had 9 bases not matched to a gene; V was cut back by 4 bases and J by 3 bases. Germline V gene sequence: CDR1 SGHRS, CDR2 YFSETQ. This CDR3 comprises 15 residues. The CDR3 DNA sequence: TGCGCCAGCAGCCCTCCCGGACAGGGTGGCTACGAGCAGTACTTC. This codes for CASSPPGQGGYEQYF.